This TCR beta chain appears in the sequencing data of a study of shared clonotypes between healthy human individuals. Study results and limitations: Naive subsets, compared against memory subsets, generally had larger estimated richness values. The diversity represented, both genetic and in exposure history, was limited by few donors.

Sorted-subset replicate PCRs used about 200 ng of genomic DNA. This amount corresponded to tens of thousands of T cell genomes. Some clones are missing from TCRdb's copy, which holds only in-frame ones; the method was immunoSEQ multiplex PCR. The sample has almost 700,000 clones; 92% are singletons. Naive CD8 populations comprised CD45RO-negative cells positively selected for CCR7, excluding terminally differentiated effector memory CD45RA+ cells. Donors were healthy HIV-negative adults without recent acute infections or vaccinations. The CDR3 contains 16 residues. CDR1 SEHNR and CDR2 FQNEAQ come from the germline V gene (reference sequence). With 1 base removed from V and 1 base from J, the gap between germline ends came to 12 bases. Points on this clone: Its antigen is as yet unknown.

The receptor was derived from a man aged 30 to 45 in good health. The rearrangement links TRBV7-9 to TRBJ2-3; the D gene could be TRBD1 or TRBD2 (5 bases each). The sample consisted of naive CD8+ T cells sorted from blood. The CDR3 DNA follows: TGTGCCAGCAGCTTAGTGGCAGGGAGCCGCACAGATACGCAGTATTTT. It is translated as CASSLVAGSRTDTQYF. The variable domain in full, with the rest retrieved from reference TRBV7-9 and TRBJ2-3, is DTGVSQNPRHKITKRGQNVTFRCDPISEHNRLYWYRQTLGQGPEFLTYFQNEAQLEKSRLLSDRFSAERPKGSFSTLEIQRTEQGDSAMYLCASSLVAGSRTDTQYFGPGTRLTVL.